This T cell receptor (beta chain) appears in the sequencing data of a study of CD8+CD57+ T cells in acquired aplastic anemia. Study details: Sorted CD4+ and CD8+ cell DNA averaged 3.2 ug. Broader study findings: Statistical testing detected no significant gap in CD8+ Simpson's diversity between patients and controls. Patients and controls shared some 30 CD8+ CDR3 sequences, highly expressed in patients.

TCR beta VDJ and CDR3 profiles were obtained from a genomic DNA template. TCRdb reprocessed the reads via MiXCR and lists one record per CDR3 protein. Among over 150,000 distinct CDR3 sequences listed, approximately 52% were seen once. Germline V CDR1 and CDR2: SGHAT, FQNNGV. The CDR3 length is 18 residues. The junction had 13 bases not matched to a gene; V was cut back by 1 base and J by 4 bases. This clonotype occurred once. Its specificity is not known. Sequenced input: sorted CD4+, CD8+, or CD8+CD57+ T cells (not recorded which) from PBMCs. The gene calls are TRBV11-2 and TRBJ2-3, with 8 bases aligning to TRBD2. The TCR sequence derives from a human donor in good health, serving as a control. In DNA, the CDR3 is TGTGCCAGCAGCTTAGCGCTCAGCGGGACTAGAAGATCAGATACGCAGTATTTT. Translating gives CASSLALSGTRRSDTQYF.